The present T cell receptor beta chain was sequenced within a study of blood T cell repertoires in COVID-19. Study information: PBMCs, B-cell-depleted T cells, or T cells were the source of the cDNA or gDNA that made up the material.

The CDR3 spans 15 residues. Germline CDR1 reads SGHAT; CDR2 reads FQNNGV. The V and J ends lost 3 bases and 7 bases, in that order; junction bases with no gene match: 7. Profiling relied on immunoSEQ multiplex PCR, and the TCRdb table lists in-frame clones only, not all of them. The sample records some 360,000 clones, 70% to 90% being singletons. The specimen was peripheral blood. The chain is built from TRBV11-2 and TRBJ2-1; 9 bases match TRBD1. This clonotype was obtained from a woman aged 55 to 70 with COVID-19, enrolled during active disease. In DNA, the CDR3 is TGTGCCAGCAGCTTCTACAGGGGGCGAGGTAATGAGCAGTTCTTC. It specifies CASSFYRGRGNEQFF.